Given below is one TCR beta chain in context. The data derive from a study of radiation and T cells in renal cell carcinoma. Time point described: blood 4 weeks post-SBRT, at nephrectomy. Regarding treatment: 15 Gy SBRT to primary tumor, nephrectomy 4 weeks later. This CDR3 is 16 amino acids long. J gave up 3 bases and V 4 bases, and 8 bases lay outside the gene matches. Germline assignment: CDR1 MNHNY and CDR2 SVGAGI (reference sequence). Assay used: immunoSEQ multiplex PCR; TCRdb lists only in-frame clones, some missing. This repertoire shows 65,000 or so clones, about three quarters found once; its top ten account for roughly 7.5%.

The source of this sequence is a man aged 60 to 75 with renal cell carcinoma. The V call is TRBV6-6, the J call TRBJ2-1; 8 positions agree with TRBD2. Sequenced material: blood, taken from a patient whose treatment included radiotherapy and nephrectomy. The CDR3 bases are TGTGCCAGCAGTTCCAACCTCGGGGGGGACTACAATGAGCAGTTCTTC. Protein sequence: CASSSNLGGDYNEQFF.